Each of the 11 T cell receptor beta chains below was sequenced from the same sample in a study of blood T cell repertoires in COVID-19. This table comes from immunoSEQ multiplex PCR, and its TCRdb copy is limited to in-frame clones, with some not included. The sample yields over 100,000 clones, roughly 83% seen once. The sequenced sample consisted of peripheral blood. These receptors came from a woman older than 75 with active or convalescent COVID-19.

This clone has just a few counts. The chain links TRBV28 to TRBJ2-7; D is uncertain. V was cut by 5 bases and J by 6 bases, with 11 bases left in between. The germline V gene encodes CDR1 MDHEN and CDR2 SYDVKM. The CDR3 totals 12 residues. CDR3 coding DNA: TGTGCCAGCAGTATTACTCCGGGCGAGCAGTACTTC. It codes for CASSITPGEQYF.

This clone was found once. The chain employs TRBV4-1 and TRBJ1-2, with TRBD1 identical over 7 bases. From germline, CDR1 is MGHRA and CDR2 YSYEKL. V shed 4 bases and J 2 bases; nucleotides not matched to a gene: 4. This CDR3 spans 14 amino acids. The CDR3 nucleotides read TGCGCCAGCAGCCCCCCGGACAGGAACTATGGCTACACCTTC. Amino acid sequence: CASSPPDRNYGYTF.

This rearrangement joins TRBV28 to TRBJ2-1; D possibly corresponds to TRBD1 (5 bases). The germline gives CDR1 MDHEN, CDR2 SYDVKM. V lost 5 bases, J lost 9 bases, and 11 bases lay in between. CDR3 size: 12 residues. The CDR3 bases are TGTGCCAGCAGTCTCAGGGTAGGTGAGCAGTTCTTC. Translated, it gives CASSLRVGEQFF.

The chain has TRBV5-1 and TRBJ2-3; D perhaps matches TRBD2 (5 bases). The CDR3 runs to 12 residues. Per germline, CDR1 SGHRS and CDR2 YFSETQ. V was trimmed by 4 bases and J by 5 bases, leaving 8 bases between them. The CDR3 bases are TGCGCCAGCAGCCGGGATAAAGATACGCAGTATTTT. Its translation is CASSRDKDTQYF.

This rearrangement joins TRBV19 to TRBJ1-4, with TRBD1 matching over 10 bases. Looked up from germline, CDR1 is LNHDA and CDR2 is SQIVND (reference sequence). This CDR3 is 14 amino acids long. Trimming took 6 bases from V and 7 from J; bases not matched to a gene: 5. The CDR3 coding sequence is TGTGCCAGTAGCAGACAGGGGGCGAGTGAAAAACTGTTTTTT. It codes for CASSRQGASEKLFF.

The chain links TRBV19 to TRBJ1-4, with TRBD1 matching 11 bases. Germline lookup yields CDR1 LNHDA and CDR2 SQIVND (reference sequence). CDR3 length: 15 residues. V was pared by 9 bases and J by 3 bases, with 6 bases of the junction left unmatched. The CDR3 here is CARPGQGGANEKLFF. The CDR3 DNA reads TGTGCCAGGCCGGGACAGGGGGGGGCTAATGAAAAACTGTTTTTT.

CDR3 in amino acids: CASTLGRTGELFF. The DNA of the CDR3 is TGCGCCAGCACCCTGGGGCGCACCGGGGAGCTGTTTTTT. The V and J genes are TRBV5-1 and TRBJ2-2; the D gene is possibly TRBD1 (5 bases). The CDR3 contains 13 residues. V was cut by 6 bases and J by 4 bases, with 10 bases left in between. In germline, CDR1 is SGHRS, CDR2 YFSETQ.

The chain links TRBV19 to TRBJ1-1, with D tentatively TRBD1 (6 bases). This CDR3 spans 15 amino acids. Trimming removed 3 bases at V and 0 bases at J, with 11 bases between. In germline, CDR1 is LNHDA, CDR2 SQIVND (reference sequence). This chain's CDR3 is CASSIGTGMNTEAFF. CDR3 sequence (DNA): TGTGCCAGTAGTATCGGAACAGGGATGAACACTGAAGCTTTCTTT.

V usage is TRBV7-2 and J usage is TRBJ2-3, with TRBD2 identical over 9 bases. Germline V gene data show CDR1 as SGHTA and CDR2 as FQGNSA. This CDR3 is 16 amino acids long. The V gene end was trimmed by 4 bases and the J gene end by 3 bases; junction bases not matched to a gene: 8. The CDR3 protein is CASSSPLAGFTDTQYF. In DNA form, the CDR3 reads TGTGCCAGCAGCTCACCGCTAGCGGGGTTTACAGATACGCAGTATTTT. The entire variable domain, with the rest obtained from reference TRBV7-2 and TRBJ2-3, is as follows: GAGVSQSPSNKVTEKGKDVELRCDPISGHTALYWYRQSLGQGLEFLIYFQGNSAPDKSGLPSDRFSAERTGGSVSTLTIQRTQQEDSAVYLCASSSPLAGFTDTQYFGPGTRLTVL.

In DNA, the CDR3 is TGTGCCAGCAGTTCCCCCCCGGTTTACTATGGCTACACCTTC. This codes for CASSSPPVYYGYTF. This rearrangement joins TRBV28 to TRBJ1-2; D is undetermined. The CDR3 extends over 14 amino acids. Per the germline V gene, CDR1 is MDHEN and CDR2 is SYDVKM. V was cut by 4 bases and J by 3 bases, with 12 bases left in between.

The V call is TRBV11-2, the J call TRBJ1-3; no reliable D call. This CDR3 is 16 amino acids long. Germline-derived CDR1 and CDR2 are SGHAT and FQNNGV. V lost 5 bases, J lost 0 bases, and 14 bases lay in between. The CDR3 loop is CASSPQWLNSGNTIYF. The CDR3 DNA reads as TGTGCCAGCAGCCCCCAGTGGTTAAACTCTGGAAACACCATATATTTT.